The 18 T cell receptor beta chains presented below share a single source sample, sequenced in a study of cytomegalovirus exposure and HLA in healthy donors. The PCR was carried out with 60 Vbeta primers and 13 Jbeta primers. TCRdb keeps only in-frame clones here, not all; method: immunoSEQ multiplex PCR. The table lists 150,000 to 200,000 clones, roughly four fifths of them singletons, with roughly 1.9% in the top ten. Sequenced material: PBMCs. The receptor set was obtained from a woman aged 25 to 39 in good health and CMV-seropositive.

The rearrangement links TRBV4-1 to TRBJ2-7; D gene unclear. The germline CDR1 and CDR2 sequences are MGHRA and YSYEKL. The V end lost 3 bases, the J end lost 2 bases, and 8 bases lay between the germline ends. The CDR3 is made up of 13 amino acids. The CDR3 nucleotides are TGCGCCAGCAGCCACCGAGTCACCTACGAGCAGTACTTC. This sequence encodes CASSHRVTYEQYF.

This clone was seen a handful of times. This chain joins TRBV2 and TRBJ2-2, with D perhaps matching TRBD1 (5 bases). V was trimmed by 8 bases and J by 5 bases, leaving 21 bases between them. Germline V gene sequence: CDR1 SNHLY, CDR2 FYNNEI. The CDR3 has 16 residues. This CDR3 reads CASQDGAPKRTGELFF. Written as DNA, the CDR3 is TGTGCCAGCCAAGATGGGGCCCCTAAGAGGACCGGGGAGCTGTTTTTT.

This clone was recorded once. Sequence at one end of the junction differs from germline and may be a read error. The chain employs TRBV30 and TRBJ2-5; TRBD2 matches at 7 bases. The DNA end is more similar to TRBJ2-7, so the J call may be wrong. Germline CDR1 reads GTSNPN; CDR2 reads SVGIG (reference sequence). The CDR3 loop spans 11 amino acids. The CDR3 region is CSGTTMYEQYF. Here the CDR3 DNA reads TGCTCCGGGACTACAATGTACGAGCAGTACTTC.

The rearrangement uses TRBV5-6 and TRBJ1-2, with 8 bases lining up with TRBD1. The V and J ends lost 4 bases and 5 bases, in that order; junction bases with no gene match: 4. This CDR3 spans 13 amino acids. Germline values: CDR1 SGHDT, CDR2 YYEEEE. Written as DNA, the CDR3 is TGTGCCAGCAGCCCGACAGGGGAGTATGGCTACACCTTC. Amino acid sequence: CASSPTGEYGYTF.

The chain has TRBV12-5 and TRBJ1-5; TRBD1 aligns across 10 bases. Trimming cost V 5 bases and J 6 bases; bases outside gene matches: 4. CDR3 length equals 14 residues. Per the germline V gene, CDR1 is LGHNT and CDR2 is FRNRAP. As DNA, the CDR3 is TGTGCTAGTGGTCACGACAGGGGGCCTCAGCCCCAGCATTTT. Protein sequence: CASGHDRGPQPQHF.

The V and J genes are TRBV7-6 and TRBJ2-7; 7 bases align to TRBD2. Trimming at V came to 7 bases and at J to 3 bases, leaving 6 bases not matched to a gene. The CDR3 extends over 13 amino acids. Germline V gene data show CDR1 as SGHVS and CDR2 as FNYEAQ. The CDR3, as DNA: TGTGCCAGCACGTCCCCGGGGGGCTACGAGCAGTACTTC. Residues: CASTSPGGYEQYF.

This chain links TRBV9 with TRBJ1-2; D might be TRBD1 (6 bases). The V end was cut by 4 bases, the J end by 4 bases, with 14 bases between. The CDR3 consists of 14 residues. Germline V gene data show CDR1 as SGDLS and CDR2 as YYNGEE. The CDR3 region has the DNA TGTGCCAGCAGCTTAAGAGAGGGGGTCTATGGCTACACCTTC. Its translation is CASSLREGVYGYTF.

The chain is built from TRBV18 and TRBJ2-5; 11 bases align to TRBD2. CDR3 size: 16 residues. The germline V gene has CDR1 KGHSH and CDR2 LQKENI. V trimming: 6 bases; J trimming: 1 base; junction bases outside the gene matches: 7. CDR3 nucleotides: TGTGCCAGCTCCTTAACTAGCGGGAGACGCCAAGAGACCCAGTACTTC. This gives the protein CASSLTSGRRQETQYF.

J is TRBJ1-1 and V is TRBV18, with 11 bases identical to TRBD1. The germline gives CDR1 KGHSH, CDR2 LQKENI. The CDR3 totals 13 residues. V trimming: 3 bases; J trimming: 10 bases; junction bases outside the gene matches: 4. The CDR3 sequence: CASSPGQGARAFF. The CDR3 bases are TGTGCCAGCTCACCCGGACAGGGGGCTCGAGCTTTCTTT. Full variable domain (rest looked up from reference TRBV18 and TRBJ1-1): NAGVMQNPRHLVRRRGQEARLRCSPMKGHSHVYWYRQLPEEGLKFMVYLQKENIIDESGMPKERFSAEFPKEGPSILRIQQVVRGDSAAYFCASSPGQGARAFFGQGTRLTVV.

This chain connects TRBV29-1 to TRBJ2-1, with D possibly matching TRBD1 (6 bases). The V gene lost 8 bases and the J gene lost 5 bases, with 13 bases spanning the gap. The CDR3 consists of 12 residues. The germline V gene encodes CDR1 SQVTM and CDR2 ANQGSEA. CDR3 in DNA: TGCAGCTACAGGGTTACGGACAATGAGCAGTTCTTC. The encoded protein is CSYRVTDNEQFF.

This clone was counted once. V is TRBV2 and J is TRBJ1-2; 10 nucleotides line up with TRBD1. The CDR3 loop spans 16 amino acids. Germline CDR1 SNHLY, CDR2 FYNNEI. V shed 0 bases, J shed 4 bases, and the junction held 5 bases outside the gene matches. This CDR3 reads CASSEASGDRGYGYTF. DNA of the CDR3: TGTGCCAGCAGTGAAGCAAGTGGGGACAGGGGCTATGGCTACACCTTC.

This CDR3 reads CASSDPGQGSGNTIYF. CDR3 nucleotide sequence: TGTGCCAGCAGCGATCCGGGACAGGGGTCTGGAAACACCATATATTTT. This sequence joins TRBV28 and TRBJ1-3, with 10 bases aligning to TRBD1. The junction had 6 bases not matched to a gene; V was cut back by 6 bases and J by 1 base. This CDR3 contains 16 residues. CDR1 and CDR2 (germline): MDHEN, SYDVKM.

The CDR3 region is CASSRSLGQGNYGYTF. In DNA, the CDR3 is TGCGCCAGCAGCCGATCCCTTGGACAGGGGAACTATGGCTACACCTTC. V usage is TRBV4-3 and J usage is TRBJ1-2; TRBD1 matches at 9 bases. Germline assignment: CDR1 LGHNA and CDR2 YSLEER. The CDR3 has 16 residues. V was pared by 4 bases and J by 2 bases, with 8 bases of the junction left unmatched.

V is TRBV14 and J is TRBJ1-6; the D gene is possibly TRBD1 (6 bases). This CDR3 comprises 15 residues. The V end was cut by 4 bases, the J end by 4 bases, with 11 bases between. Germline V gene data show CDR1 as SGHDN and CDR2 as FVKESK. The chain's CDR3 is CASSPLQGYNSPLHF. For the CDR3, the DNA is TGTGCCAGCAGCCCTCTACAGGGTTATAATTCACCCCTCCACTTT. Full variable domain (remainder filled in from reference TRBV14 and TRBJ1-6): EAGVTQFPSHSVIEKGQTVTLRCDPISGHDNLYWYRRVMGKEIKFLLHFVKESKQDESGMPNNRFLAERTGGTYSTLKVQPAELEDSGVYFCASSPLQGYNSPLHFGNGTRLTVT.

This chain links TRBV2 with TRBJ1-2; maybe TRBD1 (5 bases). This CDR3 spans 17 amino acids. V shed 6 bases and J shed 3 bases, with 23 bases lying between them. Per the germline V gene, CDR1 is SNHLY and CDR2 is FYNNEI. The CDR3, as DNA: TGTGCCAGCAGAACCGATGGACGGAATGGGGCAGACTATGGCTACACCTTC. Its protein is CASRTDGRNGADYGYTF. The full variable domain, in which reference TRBV2 and TRBJ1-2 provide the parts outside the CDR3, is EPEVTQTPSHQVTQMGQEVILRCVPISNHLYFYWYRQILGQKVEFLVSFYNNEISEKSEIFDDQFSVERPDGSNFTLKIRSTKLEDSAMYFCASRTDGRNGADYGYTFGSGTRLTVV.

The chain recombines TRBV7-2 with TRBJ2-2; TRBD1 matches at 10 bases. V shed 5 bases, J shed 4 bases, and the junction held 13 bases outside the gene matches. Germline V lookup: CDR1 SGHTA, CDR2 FQGNSA. This CDR3 region has 18 residues. In DNA, the CDR3 is TGTGCCAGCAGCCCAACCGGGACAGGGGAGGTTGGCACCGGGGAGCTGTTTTTT. This encodes CASSPTGTGEVGTGELFF.

This clone was counted a few times. The chain uses TRBV7-9 and TRBJ2-1; tentatively, D is TRBD1 (5 bases). Germline loops: CDR1 SEHNR, CDR2 FQNEAQ (reference sequence). This CDR3 has 13 residues. V was cut by 1 base and J by 15 bases, with 16 bases left in between. CDR3 in amino acids: CASSLGGAGWRFF. CDR3 nucleotide sequence: TGTGCCAGCAGCTTAGGAGGTGCAGGGTGGAGGTTCTTC.

The chain carries TRBV7-2 and TRBJ1-1, with D possibly TRBD1 on 5 matching bases. V was pared by 3 bases and J by 7 bases, with 12 bases between. From germline, CDR1 is SGHTA and CDR2 FQGNSA. The CDR3 spans 13 residues. The CDR3 loop reads CASSFSRGYEAFF. The CDR3 region has the DNA TGTGCCAGCAGCTTTTCTCGGGGGTATGAAGCTTTCTTT.